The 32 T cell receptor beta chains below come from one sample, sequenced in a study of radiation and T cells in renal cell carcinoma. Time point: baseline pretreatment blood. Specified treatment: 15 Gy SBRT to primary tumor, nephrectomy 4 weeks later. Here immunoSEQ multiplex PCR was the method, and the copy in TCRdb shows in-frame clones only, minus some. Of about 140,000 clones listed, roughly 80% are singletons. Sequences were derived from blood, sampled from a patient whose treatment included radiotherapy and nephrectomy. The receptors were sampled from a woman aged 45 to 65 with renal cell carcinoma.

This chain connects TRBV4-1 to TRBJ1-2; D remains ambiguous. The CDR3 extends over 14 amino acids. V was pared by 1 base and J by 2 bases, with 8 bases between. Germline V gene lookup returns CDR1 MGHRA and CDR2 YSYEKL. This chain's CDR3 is CASSQVEGNYGYTF. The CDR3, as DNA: TGCGCCAGCAGCCAAGTCGAGGGAAACTATGGCTACACCTTC.

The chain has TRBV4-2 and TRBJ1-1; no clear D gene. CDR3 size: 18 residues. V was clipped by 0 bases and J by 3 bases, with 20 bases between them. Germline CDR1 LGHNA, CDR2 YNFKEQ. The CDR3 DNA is TGTGCCAGCAGCCAAGACGTTTGGGCAAAAAGATGGGACACTGAAGCTTTCTTT. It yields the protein CASSQDVWAKRWDTEAFF.

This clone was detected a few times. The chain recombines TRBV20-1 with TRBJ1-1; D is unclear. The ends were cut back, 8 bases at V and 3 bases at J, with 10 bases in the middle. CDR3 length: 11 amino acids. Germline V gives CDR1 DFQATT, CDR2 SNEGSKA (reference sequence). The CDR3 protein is CSTRRHTEAFF. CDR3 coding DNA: TGCAGTACCCGCAGGCACACTGAAGCTTTCTTT.

The CDR3 nucleotides are TGTGCCAGCAGTGGATCGGACGGTAATCAGCCCCAGCATTTT. Its translation: CASSGSDGNQPQHF. The gene calls are TRBV6-1 and TRBJ1-5, with no clear D. The CDR3 loop spans 14 amino acids. Trimming shortened V by 4 bases and J by 4 bases, and 11 bases separated the two germline ends. CDR1 is MNHNS, CDR2 SASEGT, per germline.

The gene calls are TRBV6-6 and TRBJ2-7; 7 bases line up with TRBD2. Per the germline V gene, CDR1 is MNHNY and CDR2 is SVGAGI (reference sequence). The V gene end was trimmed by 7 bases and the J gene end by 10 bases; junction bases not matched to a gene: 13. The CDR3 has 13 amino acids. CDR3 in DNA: TGTGCCAGCATCGGCACGGGGGGATTTAAACAGTACTTC. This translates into CASIGTGGFKQYF.

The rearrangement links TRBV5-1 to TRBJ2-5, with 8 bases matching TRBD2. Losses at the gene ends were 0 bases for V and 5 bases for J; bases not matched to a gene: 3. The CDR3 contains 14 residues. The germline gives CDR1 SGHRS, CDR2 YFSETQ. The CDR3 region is CASSLGPSGETQYF. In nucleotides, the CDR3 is TGCGCCAGCAGCTTGGGTCCTAGCGGGGAGACCCAGTACTTC.

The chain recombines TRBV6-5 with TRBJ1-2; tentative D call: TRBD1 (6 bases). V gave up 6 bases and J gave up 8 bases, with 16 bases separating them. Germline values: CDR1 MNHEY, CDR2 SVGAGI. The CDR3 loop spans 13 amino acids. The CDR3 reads CASRLQGGEGYTF. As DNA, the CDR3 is TGTGCCAGCAGGTTACAGGGAGGTGAGGGCTACACCTTC.

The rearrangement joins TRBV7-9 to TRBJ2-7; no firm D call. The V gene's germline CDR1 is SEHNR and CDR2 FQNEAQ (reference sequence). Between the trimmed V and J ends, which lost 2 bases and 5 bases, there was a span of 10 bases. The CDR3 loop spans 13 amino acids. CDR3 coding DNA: TGTGCCAGCAGCTTACCACTTCGGGACGAGCAGTACTTC. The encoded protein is CASSLPLRDEQYF.

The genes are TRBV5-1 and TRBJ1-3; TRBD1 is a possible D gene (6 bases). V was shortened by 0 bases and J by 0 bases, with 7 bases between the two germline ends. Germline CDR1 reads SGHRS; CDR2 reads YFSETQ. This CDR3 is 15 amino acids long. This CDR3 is CASSLETGSGNTIYF. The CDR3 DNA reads TGCGCCAGCAGCTTGGAGACAGGCTCTGGAAACACCATATATTTT.

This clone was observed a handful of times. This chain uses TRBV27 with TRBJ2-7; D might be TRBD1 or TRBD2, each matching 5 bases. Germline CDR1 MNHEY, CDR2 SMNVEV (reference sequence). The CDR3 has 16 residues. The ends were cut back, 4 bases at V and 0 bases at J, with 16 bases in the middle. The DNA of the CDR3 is TGTGCCAGCAGTTCCGCCCGGGACGTGAGCTCCTACGAGCAGTACTTC. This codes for CASSSARDVSSYEQYF.

The CDR3 coding sequence is TGCGCCAGCAGCTTGGTCGGGGGCGACAATGAGCAGTTCTTC. Translated, it gives CASSLVGGDNEQFF. The gene calls are TRBV5-1 and TRBJ2-1, with D possibly called TRBD1 or TRBD2 (6 bases each). The CDR3 has 14 amino acids. The germline V and J ends were trimmed by 0 bases and 5 bases, with 9 bases remaining between them. CDR1 and CDR2 from the germline V gene are SGHRS and YFSETQ.

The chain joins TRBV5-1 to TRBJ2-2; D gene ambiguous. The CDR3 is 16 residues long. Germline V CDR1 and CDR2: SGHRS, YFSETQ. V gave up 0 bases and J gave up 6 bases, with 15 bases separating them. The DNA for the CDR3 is TGCGCCAGCAGCTTGGTTCCTAGTGGTAACGCCGGGGAGCTGTTTTTT. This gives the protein CASSLVPSGNAGELFF.

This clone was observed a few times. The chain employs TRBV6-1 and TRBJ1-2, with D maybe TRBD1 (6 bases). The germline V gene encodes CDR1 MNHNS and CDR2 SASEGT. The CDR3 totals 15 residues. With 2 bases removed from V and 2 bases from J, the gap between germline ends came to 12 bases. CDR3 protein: CASSEWAGANYGYTF. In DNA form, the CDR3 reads TGTGCCAGCAGTGAATGGGCAGGGGCAAACTATGGCTACACCTTC.

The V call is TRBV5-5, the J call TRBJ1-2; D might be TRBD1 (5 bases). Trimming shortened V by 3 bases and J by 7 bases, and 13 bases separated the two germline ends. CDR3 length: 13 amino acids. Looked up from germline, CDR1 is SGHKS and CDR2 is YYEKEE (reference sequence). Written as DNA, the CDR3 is TGTGCCAGCAGCTGGGCAGGGCAGGGTGGCTACACCTTC. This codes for CASSWAGQGGYTF.

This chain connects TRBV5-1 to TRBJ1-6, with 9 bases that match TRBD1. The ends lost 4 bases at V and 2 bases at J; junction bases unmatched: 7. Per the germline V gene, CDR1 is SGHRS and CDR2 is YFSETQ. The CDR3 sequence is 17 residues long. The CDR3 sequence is CASSLGQGLTYNSPLHF. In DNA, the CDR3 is TGCGCCAGCAGCCTGGGACAGGGCCTGACCTATAATTCACCCCTCCACTTT.

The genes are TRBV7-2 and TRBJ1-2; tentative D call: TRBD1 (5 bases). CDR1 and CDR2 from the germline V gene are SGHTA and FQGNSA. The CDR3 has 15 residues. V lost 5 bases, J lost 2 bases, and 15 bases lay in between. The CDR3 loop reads CASSPQGRINYGYTF. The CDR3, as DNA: TGTGCCAGCAGCCCTCAGGGTCGTATAAACTATGGCTACACCTTC.

This CDR3 reads CSARVGLGYTF. CDR3 sequence (DNA): TGCAGTGCTCGCGTGGGCCTTGGCTACACCTTC. This chain connects TRBV20-1 to TRBJ1-2; D gene unclear. CDR1 and CDR2 from the germline V gene are DFQATT and SNEGSKA (reference sequence). The CDR3 length is 11 residues. The V gene lost 5 bases and the J gene lost 7 bases, with 11 bases spanning the gap.

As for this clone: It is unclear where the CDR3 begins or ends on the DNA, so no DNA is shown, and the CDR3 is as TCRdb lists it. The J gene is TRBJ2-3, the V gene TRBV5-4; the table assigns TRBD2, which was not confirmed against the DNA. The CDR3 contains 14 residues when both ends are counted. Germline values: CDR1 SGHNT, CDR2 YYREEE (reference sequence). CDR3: CASSSSGITDTQYF.

DNA for the CDR3: TGTGCCACCCAGGGGGCGGGGGATCAGCCCCAGCATTTT. It translates to CATQGAGDQPQHF. V usage is TRBV2 and J usage is TRBJ1-5; 8 bases are shared with TRBD1. This CDR3 is built from 13 residues. V lost 10 bases to trimming and J lost 5 bases; unmatched junction nucleotides: 7. Germline values: CDR1 SNHLY, CDR2 FYNNEI. Combining the CDR3 with reference TRBV2 and TRBJ1-5 gives the whole variable domain EPEVTQTPSHQVTQMGQEVILRCVPISNHLYFYWYRQILGQKVEFLVSFYNNEISEKSEIFDDQFSVERPDGSNFTLKIRSTKLEDSAMYFCATQGAGDQPQHFGDGTRLSIL.

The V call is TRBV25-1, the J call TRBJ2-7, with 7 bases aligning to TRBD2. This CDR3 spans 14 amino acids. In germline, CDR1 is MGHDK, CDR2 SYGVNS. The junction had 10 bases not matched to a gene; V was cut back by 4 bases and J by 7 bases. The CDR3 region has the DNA TGTGCCAGCAGTGCCAGCGGGGCCTTTCGTGAGCAGTACTTC. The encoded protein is CASSASGAFREQYF.

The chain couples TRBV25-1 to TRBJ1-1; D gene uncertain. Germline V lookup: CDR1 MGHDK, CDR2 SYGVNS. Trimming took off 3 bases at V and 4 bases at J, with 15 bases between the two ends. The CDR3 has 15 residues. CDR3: CASSDLSVGLTEAFF. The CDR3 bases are TGTGCCAGCAGTGACCTATCAGTCGGACTCACTGAAGCTTTCTTT.

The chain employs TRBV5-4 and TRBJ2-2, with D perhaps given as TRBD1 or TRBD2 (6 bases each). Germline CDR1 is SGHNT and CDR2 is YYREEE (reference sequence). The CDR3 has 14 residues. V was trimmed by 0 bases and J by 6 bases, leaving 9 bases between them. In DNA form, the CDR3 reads TGTGCCAGCAGCTTGGACAGGGACTCCGGGGAGCTGTTTTTT. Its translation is CASSLDRDSGELFF.

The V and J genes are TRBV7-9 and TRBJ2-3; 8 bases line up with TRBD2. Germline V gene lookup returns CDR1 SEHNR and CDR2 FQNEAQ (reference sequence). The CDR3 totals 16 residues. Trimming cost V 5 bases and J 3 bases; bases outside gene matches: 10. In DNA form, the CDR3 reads TGTGCCAGCAGCCCCAGTTGGGGACTAGTAACAGATACGCAGTATTTT. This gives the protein CASSPSWGLVTDTQYF.

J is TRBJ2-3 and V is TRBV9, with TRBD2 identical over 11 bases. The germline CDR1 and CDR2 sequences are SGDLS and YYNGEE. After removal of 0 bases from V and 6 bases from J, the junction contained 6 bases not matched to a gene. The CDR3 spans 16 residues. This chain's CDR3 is CASSVVLAGGSDTQYF. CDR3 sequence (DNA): TGTGCCAGCAGCGTAGTTTTAGCGGGAGGGTCGGATACGCAGTATTTT.

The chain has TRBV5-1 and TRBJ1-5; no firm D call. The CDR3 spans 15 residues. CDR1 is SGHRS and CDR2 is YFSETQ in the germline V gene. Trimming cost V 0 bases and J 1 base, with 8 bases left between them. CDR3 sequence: CASSLGPGSNQPQHF. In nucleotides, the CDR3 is TGCGCCAGCAGCTTGGGTCCCGGAAGCAATCAGCCCCAGCATTTT.

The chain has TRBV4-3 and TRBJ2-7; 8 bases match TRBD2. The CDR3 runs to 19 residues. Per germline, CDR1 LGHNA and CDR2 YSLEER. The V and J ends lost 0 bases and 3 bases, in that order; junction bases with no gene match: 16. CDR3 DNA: TGCGCCAGCAGCCAAGATAGGTTATTAGCGGGATCCGGCGACTACGAGCAGTACTTC. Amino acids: CASSQDRLLAGSGDYEQYF.

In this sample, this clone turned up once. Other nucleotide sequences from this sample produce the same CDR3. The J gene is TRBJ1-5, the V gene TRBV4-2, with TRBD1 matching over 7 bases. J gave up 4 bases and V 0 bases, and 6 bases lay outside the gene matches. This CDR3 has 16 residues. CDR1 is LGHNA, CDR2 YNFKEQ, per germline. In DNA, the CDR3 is TGTGCCAGCAGCCAAGATCCGCAGGGGGGGAATCAGCCCCAGCATTTT. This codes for CASSQDPQGGNQPQHF.

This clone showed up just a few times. The CDR3 region has the DNA TGTGCCAGCAGCGCGGGACAGGGGGATTATGGCTACACCTTC. It codes for CASSAGQGDYGYTF. This sequence joins TRBV9 and TRBJ1-2; TRBD1 matches 11 bases. V gave up 3 bases and J gave up 5 bases; unmatched junction bases: 3. Germline lookup yields CDR1 SGDLS and CDR2 YYNGEE. This CDR3 comprises 14 residues.

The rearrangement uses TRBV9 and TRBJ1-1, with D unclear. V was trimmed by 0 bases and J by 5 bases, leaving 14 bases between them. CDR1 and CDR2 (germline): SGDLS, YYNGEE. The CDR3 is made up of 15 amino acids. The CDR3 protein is CASSVAADRSTEAFF. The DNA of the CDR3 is TGTGCCAGCAGCGTAGCGGCGGACCGGAGTACTGAAGCTTTCTTT.

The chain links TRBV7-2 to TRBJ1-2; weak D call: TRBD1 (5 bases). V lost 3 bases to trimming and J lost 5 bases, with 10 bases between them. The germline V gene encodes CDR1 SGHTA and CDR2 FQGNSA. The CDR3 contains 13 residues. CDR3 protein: CASSLGLIYGYTF. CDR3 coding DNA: TGTGCCAGCAGCTTGGGACTGATATATGGCTACACCTTC.

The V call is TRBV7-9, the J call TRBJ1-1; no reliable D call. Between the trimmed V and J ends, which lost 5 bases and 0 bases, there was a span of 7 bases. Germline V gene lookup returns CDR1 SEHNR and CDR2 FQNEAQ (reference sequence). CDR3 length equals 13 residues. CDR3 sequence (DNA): TGTGCCAGCAGCCGGGAGGTGAACACTGAAGCTTTCTTT. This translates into CASSREVNTEAFF.

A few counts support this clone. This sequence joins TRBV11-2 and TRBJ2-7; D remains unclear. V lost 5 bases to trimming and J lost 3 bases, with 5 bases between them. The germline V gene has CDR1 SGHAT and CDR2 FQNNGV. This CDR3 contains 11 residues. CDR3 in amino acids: CASSLNYEQYF. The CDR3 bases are TGTGCCAGCAGCCTAAACTACGAGCAGTACTTC. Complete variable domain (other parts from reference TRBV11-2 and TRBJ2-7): EAGVAQSPRYKIIEKRQSVAFWCNPISGHATLYWYQQILGQGPKLLIQFQNNGVVDDSQLPKDRFSAERLKGVDSTLKIQPAKLEDSAVYLCASSLNYEQYFGPGTRLTVT.